This paragraph reports one T cell receptor beta chain. The sample holds a few counts of this clonotype. Its antigen is currently not known. Qualities for individual bases were not recorded, and no much larger clone is one base off. This specimen's time point label, per the study, means: five sample-tagged time points from pre-transplant (day -1) to day 368 post-transplant, pooled. Thawed PBMC were stimulated for roughly twelve hours with a CMV IE-1 overlapping peptide library without transport inhibitors. After thawing, cells were rested overnight and were then stimulated in R10 medium with CD28/CD49d costimulation. The IE-1 peptide library was made up of 15-amino-acid peptides with 11-amino-acid overlaps. Samples from each time point were barcoded using BD Single-Cell Multiplexing Kit Sample Tags, then pooled and stained with sorting antibodies plus oligo-conjugated anti-CD45RA. A BD FACSAria III was used to sort CMV-responsive CD8+CD137+ and CD4+CD154+ T cells at 4-way purity. Blood samples were drawn into EDTA vacutainers and processed by Ficoll gradient within 1-24 hours.

These data originate in a study of immune aging and cytomegalovirus after organ transplant (dated by TCRdb to the early 2020s). Notes on the research overall: Every transplant recipient was given three-drug immunosuppression consisting of prednisone, tacrolimus, and mycophenolate. General conclusions and limits of the study: CD57 was not measured in the sequencing data, so a conservative gene-based aging definition was used instead. Large clones contained a higher proportion of TEMRA cells, and the seven largest clones (approximately 1,900 cells) acquired aged and TEMRA cells while losing TCM cells. Following viremia, cells with an aged phenotype rose post-transplant no matter the clone size, with the increase showing up earlier in large clones (days 200-264) than in small clones.

Per the germline V gene, SQVTM is the CDR1 and ANQGSEA is the CDR2. CDR3 length: 13 amino acids, cysteine to phenylalanine. The read is trimmed to its CDR3 DNA, 39 bases read in frame from base 1. Trimming at the junction amounts to 4 bases on V and 3 bases on J, and the germline ends lie 13 bases apart. Receptors were amplified or captured by single-cell sequencing. Sequenced using an Illumina NovaSeq 6000. The BD Rhapsody Targeted mRNA and AbSeq Reagent Kit, in a microwell format, was used for cell capture and library preparation. The libraries included TCR, sample tags, AbSeq, and targeted mRNA from the Human T-Cell Expression Panel, along with custom TOX and TOX2 primers. Libraries were sequenced on an Illumina NovaSeq. Per the authors' processing: The analysis covered around 10,000 cells in total, of which approximately 7,100 were CD8 T cells and some 4,000 were CD8 T cells with an identifiable TCR CDR3. On the Seven Bridges Genomics platform, raw data were run through the BD Rhapsody Targeted Analysis Pipeline with V(D)J processing. Quality control, Sample Tag demultiplexing with Lex-BDSMK, clone identification with VDJ Explorer, and Seurat clustering were performed in SeqGeq 1.6.0. A clone was considered non-expanded if it made up <1% of CD8 T cells, and considered a clonal expansion if it made up >2.5% of the sample. The public sequencing data were trimmed at Q25 with fastp and processed into clonotypes with MiXCR by TCRdb, which kept only in-frame beta chains. Records with the same CDR3 protein are collapsed into one entry carrying the most frequent genes and DNA. It is TCRdb's table, rather than the study itself, that gives the V and J calls and clone size. The sample records more than 20,000 distinct CDR3 sequences, 36% of which are singletons. In total, the top ten clones hold 25% of the sample.

The chain links TRBV29-1 with TRBJ2-7; no confident D gene assignment can be made. This TCR was recovered from a female donor who had a heart transplant and CMV viremia. The input for sequencing was CMV peptide-activated CD4+ and CD8+ T cells sorted from blood, taken at five time points, pooled. The intended sense of this specimen's cell subset or site label: sorted CD8+CD137+ and CD4+CD154+ T cells after about 12 h CMV IE-1 peptide stimulation. Read as DNA, the sequence is TGCAGCGTTGTTGACCCTGGGATCTACGAGCAGTACTTC. Its translation is CSVVDPGIYEQYF.